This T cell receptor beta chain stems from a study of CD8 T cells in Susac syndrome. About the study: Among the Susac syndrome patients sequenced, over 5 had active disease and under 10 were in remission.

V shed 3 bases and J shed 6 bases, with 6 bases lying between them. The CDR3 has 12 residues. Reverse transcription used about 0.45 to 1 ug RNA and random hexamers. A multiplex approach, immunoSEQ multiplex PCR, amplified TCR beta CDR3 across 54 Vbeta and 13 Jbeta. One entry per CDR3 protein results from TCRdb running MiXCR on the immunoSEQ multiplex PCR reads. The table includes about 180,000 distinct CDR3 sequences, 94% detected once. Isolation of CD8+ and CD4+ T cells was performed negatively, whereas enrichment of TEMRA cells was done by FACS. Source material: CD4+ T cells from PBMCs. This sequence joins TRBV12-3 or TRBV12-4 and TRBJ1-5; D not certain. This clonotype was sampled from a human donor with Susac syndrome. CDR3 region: CASSLIGQPQHF. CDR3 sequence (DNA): TGTGCCAGCAGTTTGATCGGTCAGCCCCAGCATTTT.